This entry lists 15 T cell receptor beta chains sequenced from one sample in a study of cytomegalovirus exposure and HLA in healthy donors. The PCR used 60 Vbeta and 13 Jbeta primers. Method: immunoSEQ multiplex PCR; TCRdb's copy keeps in-frame clones and lacks some. The table shows fewer than 250,000 clones, with 78% occurring only once. Sequencing used PBMCs. These TCRs come from a male donor in good health and CMV-seronegative.

CDR3 in amino acids: CASSLDYRVGTEAFF. Written as DNA, the CDR3 is TGCGCCAGCAGCTTGGATTACAGGGTAGGGACTGAAGCTTTCTTT. V and J are TRBV5-1 and TRBJ1-1, with D possibly being TRBD1 (6 bases). Germline V CDR1 and CDR2: SGHRS, YFSETQ. The length of the CDR3 is 15 residues. Trimming took off 0 bases at V and 5 bases at J, with 14 bases between the two ends.

The rearrangement joins TRBV5-4 to TRBJ1-2; tentative D call: TRBD1 (6 bases). From germline, CDR1 is SGHNT and CDR2 YYREEE (reference sequence). The CDR3 sequence is 15 residues long. Trimming cost V 1 base and J 8 bases, with 18 bases left between them. As DNA, the CDR3 is TGTGCCAGCAGCTTGACGGTGGGGGCGCGTGAAGGCTACACCTTC. Protein product: CASSLTVGAREGYTF.

The chain carries TRBV5-1 and TRBJ2-1; 10 bases align to TRBD2. Germline V gene lookup returns CDR1 SGHRS and CDR2 YFSETQ. There are 14 residues in the CDR3. With V trimmed by 5 bases and J by 2 bases, 1 base remained unmatched. The CDR3 bases are TGCGCCAGCAGAGGACTAGCGGCCTACAATGAGCAGTTCTTC. This codes for CASRGLAAYNEQFF.

The chain carries TRBV28 and TRBJ1-1; D perhaps matches TRBD1 (6 bases). V was cut by 6 bases and J by 0 bases, with 14 bases left in between. This CDR3 region has 15 residues. Germline CDR1 MDHEN, CDR2 SYDVKM. CDR3 amino acids: CASRPPRGLNTEAFF. CDR3 coding DNA: TGTGCCAGCAGACCCCCCAGGGGCTTGAACACTGAAGCTTTCTTT.

The chain is built from TRBV7-9 and TRBJ2-1; 8 bases line up with TRBD1. V was pared by 1 base and J by 2 bases, with 4 bases of the junction left unmatched. Germline V gives CDR1 SEHNR, CDR2 FQNEAQ (reference sequence). The CDR3 is made up of 16 amino acids. In nucleotides, the CDR3 is TGTGCCAGCAGCTTAGTTGTCAGGGGGCCCTACAATGAGCAGTTCTTC. This codes for CASSLVVRGPYNEQFF.

A single count supports this clone. This sequence joins TRBV7-8 and TRBJ1-6, with 10 bases lining up with TRBD1. The CDR3 is 17 residues long. CDR1 is SGHVS and CDR2 is FQNEAQ in the germline V gene. V was clipped by 2 bases and J by 5 bases; unmatched bases: 6. CDR3 loop: CASSLKWDRGDNSPLHF. In nucleotides, the CDR3 is TGTGCCAGCAGCTTAAAGTGGGACAGGGGTGATAATTCACCCCTCCACTTT.

This chain uses TRBV19 with TRBJ2-2, with D possibly being TRBD2 (6 bases). Germline lookup yields CDR1 LNHDA and CDR2 SQIVND (reference sequence). V was pared by 4 bases and J by 6 bases, with 18 bases between. The CDR3 extends over 16 amino acids. CDR3 residues: CASSRAGERVPGELFF. The CDR3 nucleotides are TGTGCCAGTAGTAGGGCTGGGGAGCGGGTCCCCGGGGAGCTGTTTTTT.

This sequence joins TRBV14 and TRBJ2-7, with D maybe TRBD1 (5 bases). This CDR3 has 14 residues. Germline V gene sequence: CDR1 SGHDN, CDR2 FVKESK. The ends were cut back, 4 bases at V and 5 bases at J, with 15 bases in the middle. Written as DNA, the CDR3 is TGTGCCAGCAGCCCTCCAGGGTCGTGGCACGAGCAGTACTTC. Residues: CASSPPGSWHEQYF.

The chain joins TRBV18 to TRBJ2-2; 8 nucleotides line up with TRBD1. Germline assignment: CDR1 KGHSH and CDR2 LQKENI. V lost 6 bases and J lost 0; bases outside the gene matches: 6. This CDR3 is built from 16 residues. The CDR3 DNA is TGTGCCAGCTCCCAAGGACAGGGTTCGAACACCGGGGAGCTGTTTTTT. Its translation is CASSQGQGSNTGELFF.

V and J are TRBV25-1 and TRBJ1-1; TRBD1 is a possible D gene (6 bases). CDR1 is MGHDK and CDR2 is SYGVNS in the germline V gene. This CDR3 region has 14 residues. The V gene lost 4 bases and the J gene lost 7 bases, with 16 bases spanning the gap. Here the CDR3 DNA reads TGTGCCAGCAGTGCGGCAGGGGAAGTATATGAAGCTTTCTTT. Protein product: CASSAAGEVYEAFF.

DNA for the CDR3: TGTGCCAGCAGCCAGGAGAGCGGGGTTAAAAATGAGCAGTTCTTC. Residues: CASSQESGVKNEQFF. V is TRBV14 and J is TRBJ2-1; 7 nucleotides align to TRBD2. The CDR3 runs to 15 residues. V dropped 3 bases and J dropped 7; count of bases not matched to a gene: 9. Germline CDR1 and CDR2: SGHDN and FVKESK. Together with reference TRBV14 and TRBJ2-1, the CDR3 gives the full variable domain: EAGVTQFPSHSVIEKGQTVTLRCDPISGHDNLYWYRRVMGKEIKFLLHFVKESKQDESGMPNNRFLAERTGGTYSTLKVQPAELEDSGVYFCASSQESGVKNEQFFGPGTRLTVL.

This chain joins TRBV5-1 and TRBJ2-2, with D perhaps TRBD1 (5 bases). CDR3 size: 16 residues. CDR1 is SGHRS, CDR2 YFSETQ, per germline. V lost 0 bases and J 0 bases, leaving 9 bases between the germline ends. The CDR3 DNA sequence: TGCGCCAGCAGCTTGGGCCCAGGGACGAACACCGGGGAGCTGTTTTTT. Its protein product is CASSLGPGTNTGELFF. The full variable domain, in which reference TRBV5-1 and TRBJ2-2 provide the parts outside the CDR3, is KAGVTQTPRYLIKTRGQQVTLSCSPISGHRSVSWYQQTPGQGLQFLFEYFSETQRNKGNFPGRFSGRQFSNSRSEMNVSTLELGDSALYLCASSLGPGTNTGELFFGEGSRLTVL.

This clone was seen a handful of times. The chain employs TRBV6-5 and TRBJ1-3, with 8 bases fitting TRBD1. The CDR3 is 15 amino acids. Per the germline V gene, CDR1 is MNHEY and CDR2 is SVGAGI. V trimming: 0 bases; J trimming: 4 bases; junction bases outside the gene matches: 2. The CDR3 region has the DNA TGTGCCAGCAGTTACTCGGACAGGGACGGAAACACCATATATTTT. Its protein product is CASSYSDRDGNTIYF.

The J gene is TRBJ1-1, the V gene TRBV6-1, with no clear D. This CDR3 region has 13 residues. Trimming cost V 8 bases and J 0 bases, with 10 bases left between them. CDR1 and CDR2 from the germline V gene are MNHNS and SASEGT. The CDR3 reads CASRSELNTEAFF. CDR3 sequence (DNA): TGTGCCAGCCGTTCGGAGTTGAACACTGAAGCTTTCTTT.

The chain employs TRBV28 and TRBJ2-7; 8 positions agree with TRBD2. J gave up 2 bases and V 6 bases, and 6 bases lay outside the gene matches. This CDR3 contains 14 residues. From germline, CDR1 is MDHEN and CDR2 SYDVKM. CDR3 bases: TGTGCCAGCAGGCCCAGCGGGGGTGCCTACGAGCAGTACTTC. Translating it yields CASRPSGGAYEQYF.